At least ten counts were recorded for the clone carrying this T cell receptor beta chain. RNA transcripts yielded amplified TCR beta CDR3 regions. Researchers ran a first-round RT-PCR on the TCR CDR3 using the HTBI primer set. TCRdb processed the multiplex PCR reads anew with MiXCR; each CDR3 protein has one entry. Counted here are about 420,000 distinct CDR3 sequences, roughly 13% occurring once; the ten biggest clones make up 5% to 6%. Lactation, pregnancy, other autoimmune disease or uncontrolled infection excluded patients. Clinicians diagnosed patients from clinical symptoms, serum thyroxine and TRAb, thyroid ultrasound and orbital computed tomography. The source of the sample is a study of T cells in Graves' hyperthyroidism and ophthalmopathy. The germline V and J ends were trimmed by 3 bases and 1 base, with 9 bases remaining between them. The CDR3 runs 15 residues.

The receptor was isolated from a woman aged 18-30 years with Graves' hyperthyroidism. The sequenced material came from blood. The genes are TRBV12-3 or TRBV12-4 and TRBJ2-2; D might be TRBD1 (6 bases). DNA of the CDR3: TGTGCCAGCAGTTTGGCAGGGGTGAACACCGGGGAGCTGTTTTTT. It codes for CASSLAGVNTGELFF.